These 12 T cell receptor beta chains were all obtained from the same sample, sequenced in a study of blood T cell repertoires in COVID-19. Repertoires were generated with immunoSEQ multiplex PCR, while TCRdb's copy carries only in-frame clones and drops some. The sample has about 360,000 clones, 80% to 90% seen once. The sequenced sample was peripheral blood. These receptors were taken from a woman aged 60-70 years with COVID-19, enrolled during active disease.

This chain links TRBV7-9 with TRBJ2-3; D is unclear. The ends were cut back, 4 bases at V and 1 base at J, with 6 bases in the middle. From germline, CDR1 is SEHNR and CDR2 FQNEAQ (reference sequence). This CDR3 spans 13 amino acids. The CDR3 is CASSSAGTDTQYF. CDR3 sequence (DNA): TGTGCCAGCAGCTCCGCGGGCACAGATACGCAGTATTTT.

The V call is TRBV7-2, the J call TRBJ2-1; 10 nucleotides align to TRBD2. The ends lost 3 bases at V and 2 bases at J; junction bases unmatched: 7. The CDR3 runs 17 residues. Germline CDR1 is SGHTA and CDR2 is FQGNSA. The CDR3 region has the DNA TGTGCCAGCAGCTTTCGTAGGAGCGGGGGGGCCTACAATGAGCAGTTCTTC. Encoded protein: CASSFRRSGGAYNEQFF.

This chain links TRBV7-2 with TRBJ2-2; D unclear. V was pared by 1 base and J by 0 bases, with 6 bases between. In germline, CDR1 is SGHTA, CDR2 FQGNSA. This CDR3 region has 15 residues. Here the CDR3 reads CASSLGHPNTGELFF. The CDR3 DNA follows: TGTGCCAGCAGCTTAGGACATCCGAACACCGGGGAGCTGTTTTTT.

This chain joins TRBV6-5 and TRBJ1-1, with D possibly matching TRBD1 (5 bases). The CDR3 loop spans 15 amino acids. Germline values: CDR1 MNHEY, CDR2 SVGAGI. V was shortened by 5 bases and J by 0 bases, with 13 bases between the two germline ends. CDR3 DNA: TGTGCCAGCAGTCTGGACATACTTTTGAACACTGAAGCTTTCTTT. It encodes CASSLDILLNTEAFF.

This chain uses TRBV7-8 with TRBJ2-2; the match to TRBD2 covers 9 bases. In germline, CDR1 is SGHVS, CDR2 FQNEAQ. The trim removed 1 base at V and 0 bases at J, leaving 3 bases unmatched. The CDR3 has 17 amino acids. Here the CDR3 reads CASSLGGGAANTGELFF. The CDR3 nucleotides are TGTGCCAGCAGCTTAGGCGGGGGGGCCGCGAACACCGGGGAGCTGTTTTTT.

The V call is TRBV7-6, the J call TRBJ2-1; no clear D gene. The V end was cut by 5 bases, the J end by 3 bases, with 14 bases between. The CDR3 is made up of 15 amino acids. Germline CDR1 and CDR2: SGHVS and FNYEAQ. The CDR3 reads CASSRGDYGYNEQFF. The CDR3, as DNA: TGTGCCAGCAGCCGAGGCGATTACGGCTACAATGAGCAGTTCTTC.

This clone showed up just a few times. The chain joins TRBV6-6 to TRBJ2-1, with 9 bases aligning to TRBD2. V lost 2 bases, J lost 6 bases, and 2 bases stayed unmatched. In germline, CDR1 is MNHNY, CDR2 SVGAGI (reference sequence). The CDR3 consists of 14 residues. CDR3: CASSYASGTNEQFF. CDR3 sequence (DNA): TGTGCCAGCAGTTACGCTAGCGGGACCAATGAGCAGTTCTTC.

This chain links TRBV5-1 with TRBJ2-7; 10 bases are a match to TRBD2. There are 15 residues in the CDR3. Per germline, CDR1 SGHRS and CDR2 YFSETQ. V lost 4 bases, J lost 0 bases, and 4 bases stayed unmatched. CDR3 loop: CASSRPSGGSYEQYF. For the CDR3, the DNA is TGCGCCAGCAGCAGACCTAGCGGGGGCTCCTACGAGCAGTACTTC.

This clone occurred a few times. The same CDR3 is also encoded by other DNA sequences in this sample. The rearrangement links TRBV30 to TRBJ1-6, with D unclear. Trimming cost V 0 bases and J 9 bases, with 6 bases left between them. This CDR3 comprises 12 residues. Germline assignment: CDR1 GTSNPN and CDR2 SVGIG (reference sequence). The CDR3 region is CAWSVRGSPLHF. CDR3 sequence (DNA): TGTGCCTGGAGTGTACGAGGTTCACCCCTCCACTTT.

The rearrangement uses TRBV6-2 or TRBV6-3 and TRBJ2-7, with 7 bases fitting TRBD1. V shed 4 bases, J shed 2 bases, and the junction held 8 bases outside the gene matches. CDR3 length equals 15 residues. Germline assignment: CDR1 MNHEY and CDR2 SVGEGT. CDR3 sequence reads: CASSSSRTGTYEQYF. The CDR3 region has the DNA TGTGCCAGCAGTTCTAGCCGGACAGGCACCTACGAGCAGTACTTC.

This chain uses TRBV29-1 with TRBJ1-5, with a weak D call TRBD1 (5 bases). CDR1 is SQVTM, CDR2 ANQGSEA, per germline. The CDR3 totals 13 residues. Trimming took 5 bases from V and 2 from J, leaving 10 bases between them. CDR3: CSVRQGGNQPQHF. CDR3 DNA sequence: TGCAGCGTTAGGCAGGGCGGCAATCAGCCCCAGCATTTT.

The chain joins TRBV4-3 to TRBJ2-4, with a possible D match to TRBD1 (6 bases). In germline, CDR1 is LGHNA, CDR2 YSLEER. V was shortened by 4 bases and J by 1 base, with 17 bases between the two germline ends. The CDR3 consists of 17 residues. CDR3 nucleotides: TGCGCCAGCAGCCTTTTACAGGGAAATATGGCCAAAAACATTCAGTACTTC. Translation gives CASSLLQGNMAKNIQYF.